These T cell receptor beta chains were read from a single sample in a study of control samples from healthy donors and cancer patients. The data were produced by immunoSEQ multiplex PCR, yet TCRdb's version contains in-frame clones alone and is incomplete. The sample holds 150,000 to 200,000 clones; almost 90% are singletons and the top ten take 1.4%. The sequenced material came from blood. The receptors come from a woman aged 50 to 65 in good health. The CDR3 runs from the conserved cysteine through the conserved F or W.

J	V	CDR3
TRBJ2-3	TRBV29-1	CSVELASGRAITDTQYF
TRBJ2-7	TRBV14	CASSQVASYEQYF
TRBJ1-1	TRBV5-3	CARSLPGVDTEAFF
TRBJ2-7	TRBV9	CASSVGGSSYEQYF
TRBJ1-5	TRBV10-3	CAISEALISQPQHF
TRBJ2-1	TRBV6-4	CASSSTGNNEQFF
TRBJ1-5	TRBV6-5	CASSSGFQPQHF
TRBJ1-1	TRBV2	CASSEVWQPQAFF
TRBJ1-2	TRBV2	CASRERGYTF
TRBJ2-3	TRBV27	CASLARDYITRTDTQYF
TRBJ2-2	TRBV28	CASSMTGGLNTGELFF
TRBJ1-6	TRBV29-1	CSVGDRLNSPLHF
TRBJ2-5	TRBV4-1	CASSPGDQETQYF
TRBJ1-2	TRBV28	CASSSGGINYGYTF
TRBJ2-5	TRBV19	CASRGGTRERYF
TRBJ1-1	TRBV5-1	CASSIQGQGNTEAFF
TRBJ1-1	TRBV3-1/TRBV3-2	CASSVRTGASGEAFF
TRBJ2-1	TRBV7-9	CASSLTSGRAWNEQFF
TRBJ2-5	TRBV6-5	CASSYLAGGEETQYF
TRBJ1-1	TRBV19	CASSIQGEGGMNTEAFF
TRBJ2-3	TRBV6-1	CASSDREGGWSTDTQYF
TRBJ2-2	TRBV18	CASSKPGLGGELFF
TRBJ1-6	TRBV2	CASSLSPTYNSPLHF
TRBJ1-5	TRBV27	CASSFSGDSNQPQHF
TRBJ2-1	TRBV2	CARALSSYNEQFF
TRBJ2-3	TRBV10-3	CASQRGLDTDTQYF
TRBJ2-3	TRBV7-9	CASASGDTQYF
TRBJ1-1	TRBV3-1/TRBV3-2	CASSLGVPGTEAFF
TRBJ1-2	TRBV7-2	CASSFTGGYGYTF
TRBJ2-5	TRBV2	CASSLAGGQETQYF
TRBJ1-1	TRBV5-5	CASSQMRDYTEAFF
TRBJ1-6	TRBV5-1	CASSAGTDSHSPLHF
TRBJ1-1	TRBV12-3/TRBV12-4	CASSFGGTGEAFF
TRBJ1-6	TRBV6-5	CASSRDGYNSPLHF
TRBJ2-7	TRBV3-1/TRBV3-2	CASGRGGSYEQYF
TRBJ2-2	TRBV3-1/TRBV3-2	CASSSHGPGELFF
TRBJ2-5	TRBV7-8	CASSLDRQGEETQYF
TRBJ1-2	TRBV2	CASRGLRTAYGYTF
TRBJ1-5	TRBV19	CASSIVGRVSNQPQHF